This T cell receptor (beta chain) was captured in a study of control samples from healthy donors and cancer patients. Germline CDR1 SGHTA, CDR2 FQGNSA. The CDR3 runs to 13 residues. V shed 5 bases and J shed 5 bases, with 10 bases lying between them. Using immunoSEQ multiplex PCR, the repertoire was profiled, and TCRdb retains in-frame clones only, with some absent. The table has some 140,000 clones, more than 90% seen once. The chain carries TRBV7-2 and TRBJ1-5; D is undetermined. The source of this sequence is a man aged 25-45 years in good health. The sample consisted of blood. The CDR3: CASSPQRDQPQHF. The CDR3 DNA is TGTGCCAGCAGCCCCCAGAGAGATCAGCCCCAGCATTTT.